One and the same sample provided the 5 T cell receptor beta chains below, sequenced in a study of blood T cell repertoires in COVID-19. Profiling relied on immunoSEQ multiplex PCR, and the TCRdb table lists in-frame clones only, not all of them. The sample has 360,000 or so clones, 85% to 90% seen once. Sequenced sample: peripheral blood. The receptors originated from a man between 18 and 29 years old with active or convalescent COVID-19.

To note about this clone: Additional DNA sequences in this sample encode the identical CDR3. This sequence joins TRBV27 and TRBJ2-7; 8 positions agree with TRBD1. Germline trimming cut 6 bases from V and 0 bases from J; bases unmatched to any gene: 7. The CDR3 sequence is 15 residues long. CDR1 and CDR2 from the germline V gene are MNHEY and SMNVEV (reference sequence). CDR3 in amino acids: CASSLTGGSSYEQYF. CDR3 bases: TGTGCCAGCAGCCTAACAGGGGGGAGCTCCTACGAGCAGTACTTC.

The rearrangement joins TRBV5-5 to TRBJ2-7, with 9 bases that match TRBD2. V lost 0 bases, J lost 6 bases, and 7 bases stayed unmatched. Looked up from germline, CDR1 is SGHKS and CDR2 is YYEKEE (reference sequence). The CDR3 extends over 15 amino acids. The CDR3 sequence is CASSLAAGGPGEQYF. CDR3 DNA sequence: TGTGCCAGCAGCTTGGCGGCGGGGGGGCCTGGCGAGCAGTACTTC.

The V gene is TRBV4-1, the J gene TRBJ2-1, with D possibly being TRBD2 (5 bases). This CDR3 is built from 17 residues. Trimming removed 0 bases at V and 4 bases at J, with 16 bases between. The germline V gene encodes CDR1 MGHRA and CDR2 YSYEKL. In DNA, the CDR3 is TGCGCCAGCAGCCAAGATATAAGTCAAGGCGGGTACAATGAGCAGTTCTTC. It yields the protein CASSQDISQGGYNEQFF.

The chain carries TRBV28 and TRBJ1-2, with 8 nucleotides matching TRBD1. Trimming at V came to 2 bases and at J to 2 bases, leaving 7 bases not matched to a gene. Germline V lookup: CDR1 MDHEN, CDR2 SYDVKM. This CDR3 contains 16 residues. The CDR3 nucleotides read TGTGCCAGCAGTTTACCCGGGACAGGAAAGAACTATGGCTACACCTTC. Its protein is CASSLPGTGKNYGYTF.

The V and J genes are TRBV29-1 and TRBJ2-1, with D possibly matching TRBD1 (6 bases). The CDR3 is 14 amino acids. Trimming shortened V by 6 bases and J by 3 bases, and 15 bases separated the two germline ends. CDR1 and CDR2 (germline): SQVTM, ANQGSEA. CDR3 nucleotides: TGCAGCGTGGGGGACACGAGCTTCTACAATGAGCAGTTCTTC. Protein sequence: CSVGDTSFYNEQFF.